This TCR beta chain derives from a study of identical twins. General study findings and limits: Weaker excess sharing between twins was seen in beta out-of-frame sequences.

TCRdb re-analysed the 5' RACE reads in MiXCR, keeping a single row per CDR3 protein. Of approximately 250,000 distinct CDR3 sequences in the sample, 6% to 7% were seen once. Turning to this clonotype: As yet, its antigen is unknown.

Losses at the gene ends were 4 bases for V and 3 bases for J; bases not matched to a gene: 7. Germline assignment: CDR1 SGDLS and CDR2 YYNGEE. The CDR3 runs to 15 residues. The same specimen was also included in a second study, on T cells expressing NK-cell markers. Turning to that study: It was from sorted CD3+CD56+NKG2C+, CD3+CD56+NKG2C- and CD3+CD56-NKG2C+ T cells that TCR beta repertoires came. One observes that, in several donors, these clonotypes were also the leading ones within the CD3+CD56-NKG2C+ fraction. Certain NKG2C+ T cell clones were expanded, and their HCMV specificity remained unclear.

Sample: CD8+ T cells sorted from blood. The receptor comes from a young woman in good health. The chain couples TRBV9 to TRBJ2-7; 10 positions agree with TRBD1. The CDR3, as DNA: TGTGCCAGCAGCCTAGAAGGGACAGGGGACTACGAGCAGTACTTC. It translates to CASSLEGTGDYEQYF. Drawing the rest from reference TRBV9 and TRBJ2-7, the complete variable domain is DSGVTQTPKHLITATGQRVTLRCSPRSGDLSVYWYQQSLDQGLQFLIQYYNGEERAKGNILERFSAQQFPDLHSELNLSSLELGDSALYFCASSLEGTGDYEQYFGPGTRLTVT.